A selection of T cell receptor beta chains follows, all from one sample in a study of T-cell memory formation after mild COVID-19. TCRdb called the 5' RACE reads again in MiXCR, with one record for every CDR3 protein. The sample holds approximately 7,700 distinct CDR3 sequences, approximately 32% seen once. Sequenced input: PBMCs or a T cell subset sorted from them (not recorded which). These receptors were taken from an adult woman who had mild COVID-19 (a few samples of this study predate the infection). Cell type and time point are not known. Each CDR3 is given with its conserved first and last residue. Fields, in order: V gene, D gene, clone size, J gene, CDR3 DNA, CDR3 protein. D genes are given only for firm matches. The size field is filled for only some rows; it gives once, few, many or a size class.

>TRBV27|.|many|TRBJ1-6
TGTGCCAGCAGTTTTTTGAGGGGGAGCTCCTATAATTCACCCCTCCACTTT
CASSFLRGSSYNSPLHF
>TRBV7-6|.|medium-sized|TRBJ2-4
TGTGCCAGCAGCTTAGGAGCGGGTTTCGAAAACATTCAGTACTTC
CASSLGAGFENIQYF
>TRBV12-3/TRBV12-4|.|many|TRBJ1-2
TGTGCCAGCAGTTTAGTCCGGCAGGGAGAGGGTGGCTACACCTTC
CASSLVRQGEGGYTF
>TRBV12-3/TRBV12-4|TRBD2|many|TRBJ2-1
TGTGCCAGCAGTCTTACTAGCGGACGCTCCTACAATGAGCAGTTCTTC
CASSLTSGRSYNEQFF
>TRBV29-1|.|.|TRBJ1-2
TGCAGCGTTGAAGAAGACGAGGGAGTCAATGGCTACACCTTC
CSVEEDEGVNGYTF
>TRBV7-6|.|.|TRBJ1-1
TGTGCCAGCAGCTTAGGGGGGGAGGACACTGAAGCTTTCTTT
CASSLGGEDTEAFF
>TRBV24-1|.|many|TRBJ2-7
TGTGCCACCAGTGATCGACACCGGGTCTACGAGCAGTACTTC
CATSDRHRVYEQYF
>TRBV5-5|.|.|TRBJ2-7
TGTGCCAGCAGCTTGCGAGGACCTGAGCAGTACTTC
CASSLRGPEQYF
>TRBV12-3/TRBV12-4|TRBD2|.|TRBJ2-3
TGTGCCAGCAGTGTTAGCGGGAGCCAGCCCTATACGCAGTATTTT
CASSVSGSQPYTQYF
>TRBV2|TRBD1|many|TRBJ2-5
TGTGCCAGCAGAGACCCGGGACAGGCAAGGGAGACCCAGTACTTC
CASRDPGQARETQYF
>TRBV5-1|.|many|TRBJ2-3
TGCGCCAGCAGCTTGACAGATACGCAGTATTTT
CASSLTDTQYF
>TRBV7-9|TRBD1|.|TRBJ1-1
TGTGCCAGCAGCTTCACAGGGGCCAACACTGAAGCTTTCTTT
CASSFTGANTEAFF
>TRBV9|TRBD2|medium-sized|TRBJ2-1
TGTGCCAGCAGCGTAGGGACTAGCGGGGATCCCTACAATGAGCAGTTCTTC
CASSVGTSGDPYNEQFF
>TRBV5-1|.|many|TRBJ1-1
TGCGCCAGCAGCTTGGGGGTGGGGGAGAACACTGAAGCTTTCTTT
CASSLGVGENTEAFF
>TRBV7-8|.|many|TRBJ2-3
TGTGCCAGCAGCTCCTTGGGCTTTGGGGGGCTGGATACGCAGTATTTT
CASSSLGFGGLDTQYF
>TRBV7-9|.|.|TRBJ2-3
TGTGCCAGCAGCTTAGCGAGCGCTTTTGGAGATACGAAGTATTTT
CASSLASAFGDTKYF
>TRBV7-9|TRBD2|many|TRBJ2-7
TGTGCCAGCAGCTTAGCGACCTTAGCGGGGGATTCCTACGAGCAGTACTTC
CASSLATLAGDSYEQYF
>TRBV5-1|.|.|TRBJ2-5
TGCGCCAGCAGCTTCAGGGGGAGGAGTAACCAAGAGACCCAGTACTTC
CASSFRGRSNQETQYF
>TRBV9|TRBD2|medium-sized|TRBJ2-1
TGTGCCAGCAGCTTTAGCGGGGGTGTCACCTACAATGAGCAGTTCTTC
CASSFSGGVTYNEQFF
>TRBV20-1|TRBD1|medium-sized|TRBJ2-7
TGCAGTGCATTGGACAGGGTACTCTACGAGCAGTACTTC
CSALDRVLYEQYF
>TRBV6-2/TRBV6-3|TRBD1|many|TRBJ1-2
TGTGCCAGCAGCGATGACAGGGCTCCCTATGGCTACACCTTC
CASSDDRAPYGYTF
>TRBV3-1|.|.|TRBJ2-5
TGTGCCAGCAGCCAAGATCGGGAGACCCAGTACTTC
CASSQDRETQYF
>TRBV7-9|.|many|TRBJ1-3
TGTGCCAGCAGCTTAGGGCGGTACTCTGGAAACACCATATATTTT
CASSLGRYSGNTIYF
>TRBV10-3|.|few|TRBJ1-1
TGTGCCATCAGTGAACCGGGGGAAGGAGCTTTCTTT
CAISEPGEGAFF
>TRBV20-1|.|.|TRBJ2-3
TGCAGTGCTACAGCTAGCACAGATACGCAGTATTTT
CSATASTDTQYF
>TRBV5-1|.|once|TRBJ2-3
TGCGCCAGCAGCCTAGTACCGGGAACAGATACGCAGTATTTT
CASSLVPGTDTQYF
>TRBV6-5|.|.|TRBJ2-1
TGTGCCAGCAGTTACTCCGCGGAAGACTACAATGAGCAGTTCTTC
CASSYSAEDYNEQFF
>TRBV27|TRBD2|many|TRBJ2-1
TGTGCCAGCAGCCTAGGGAGCGGGAGGTACAATGAGCAGTTCTTC
CASSLGSGRYNEQFF
>TRBV6-2/TRBV6-3|TRBD1|.|TRBJ1-1
TGTGCCAGCAGTTCTCCTCGGACAGGGTGGGACACTGAAGCTTTCTTT
CASSSPRTGWDTEAFF
>TRBV5-1|.|.|TRBJ2-5
TGCGCCAGCAGCTCTGGCAGACAAGAGACCCAGTACTTC
CASSSGRQETQYF
>TRBV7-9|.|many|TRBJ1-2
TGTGCCAGCAGCCCGGGGGTTCAGCAAGCCTATGGCTACACCTTC
CASSPGVQQAYGYTF
>TRBV2|TRBD2|once|TRBJ2-7
TGTGCCAGCAGTGGGGTCGGCGGGGGGGTCCAATACCCCTACGAGCAGTACTTC
CASSGVGGGVQYPYEQYF
>TRBV7-6|TRBD1|many|TRBJ1-1
TGTGCCAGCAGCTCACAGGGGGCCACTGAAGCTTTCTTT
CASSSQGATEAFF
>TRBV4-3|TRBD2|many|TRBJ2-5
TGCGCCAGCAGCCAAGTTTATCCGGGAGGGAAGGAGACCCAGTACTTC
CASSQVYPGGKETQYF
>TRBV6-2/TRBV6-3|TRBD2|.|TRBJ2-7
TGTGCCAGCAGTCGGACTAGCGGGAGGGACGAGCAGTACTTC
CASSRTSGRDEQYF
>TRBV12-3/TRBV12-4|TRBD1|medium-sized|TRBJ1-1
TGTGCCAGCAGTTTCAGAAGGACAGGTGACACTGAAGCTTTCTTT
CASSFRRTGDTEAFF
>TRBV20-1|TRBD1|many|TRBJ2-5
TGCAGTGCTAGACCGACGGACAGGCCAAAAGTGGAGACCCAGTACTTC
CSARPTDRPKVETQYF
>TRBV27|.|many|TRBJ2-2
TGTGCCAGCAGTTGGGCACCCGCAGTAACCGGGGAGCTGTTTTTT
CASSWAPAVTGELFF
>TRBV27|TRBD2|many|TRBJ2-5
TGTGCCAGCAGTCGAGAGGTAGTAGCGGGGGGTTTGGAGACCCAGTACTTC
CASSREVVAGGLETQYF
>TRBV6-5|TRBD1|.|TRBJ1-2
TGTGCCAGCAGTTACTCCGGGACAGGGTCTGGCTACACCTTC
CASSYSGTGSGYTF
>TRBV19|TRBD1|many|TRBJ1-5
TGTGCCAGTAAGGGACAGGTGCGGGGCAATCAGCCCCAGCATTTT
CASKGQVRGNQPQHF
>TRBV13|.|many|TRBJ2-5
TGTGCCAGCAGCTCTAGGGACGGGAAAGAGACCCAGTACTTC
CASSSRDGKETQYF
>TRBV12-3/TRBV12-4|.|.|TRBJ1-2
TGTGCCAGCAGTTTAATCTCCCTAGCTAACTATGGCTACACCTTC
CASSLISLANYGYTF
>TRBV9|.|many|TRBJ1-2
TGTGCCAGCAGCGTAGGTTTGGCACATAACTATGGCTACACCTTC
CASSVGLAHNYGYTF
>TRBV12-3/TRBV12-4|.|medium-sized|TRBJ1-6
TGTGCCAGCAGCCTCTCGGACACGATAAATTCACCCCTCCACTTT
CASSLSDTINSPLHF
>TRBV7-9|TRBD2|medium-sized|TRBJ2-3
TGTGCCAGCAGCTTAGGGACTAGCGGGAGCTACACAGATACGCAGTATTTT
CASSLGTSGSYTDTQYF
>TRBV25-1|.|many|TRBJ2-7
TGTGCCAGCAGTGAGGTCGACGGGATAGACTACGAGCAGTACTTC
CASSEVDGIDYEQYF
>TRBV9|.|.|TRBJ2-1
TGTGCCAGCAGCAGCAGCCTCTCCTACAATGAGCAGTTCTTC
CASSSSLSYNEQFF
>TRBV6-5|.|many|TRBJ1-2
TGTGCCAGCAGTTACTCGGGGAACTATGGCTACACCTTC
CASSYSGNYGYTF
>TRBV29-1|.|medium-sized|TRBJ1-1
TGCAGCGTTGAAGACCCGGTCCGGCGCATGAACACTGAAGCTTTCTTT
CSVEDPVRRMNTEAFF
>TRBV5-1|.|.|TRBJ2-5
TGCGCCAGCAGCTTTGGGACCGCGGAGTCAGAGACCCAGTACTTC
CASSFGTAESETQYF
>TRBV4-3|.|many|TRBJ1-2
TGCGCCAGCAGCCACCTAGGATCCGGTTCTAACTATGGCTACACCTTC
CASSHLGSGSNYGYTF
>TRBV24-1|.|many|TRBJ2-2
TGTGCCACCGCCGGGGACGACACCGGGGAGCTGTTTTTT
CATAGDDTGELFF
>TRBV5-1|.|many|TRBJ2-7
TGCGCCAGCAGCTTGGCCTGGGATCACGAGCAGTACTTC
CASSLAWDHEQYF
>TRBV12-3/TRBV12-4|.|many|TRBJ2-1
TGTGCCAGCATCGCATCCGAAGTACCCTACAATGAGCAGTTCTTC
CASIASEVPYNEQFF